Listed below are T cell receptor beta chains from one sample, sequenced in a study of technical replicates of blood from a few donors. Clones were sequenced by immunoSEQ multiplex PCR, and TCRdb holds only the in-frame ones, with some missing. This sample carries tens of thousands of clones, 88% of them seen once, and the ten largest clones take 4.6%. Sequencing was done on a sample of PBMCs. Receptors originate from a human donor in good health. Some clones in this sample may be carry-over from other donors' samples. CDR3s include the opening cysteine and the closing phenylalanine or tryptophan. Each record gives: clone size, D gene, J gene, V gene, CDR3 DNA, CDR3 protein. The D gene is left open where the match is weak. Rows give clone size only sometimes, using once, few, many, or a class for an expanded clone.

size: .
D: .
J: TRBJ1-3
V: TRBV6-5
DNA: TGTGCCAGCAGTTACTCGTTGGGCAGAACTGGAAACACCATATATTTT
CDR3: CASSYSLGRTGNTIYF

size: .
D: TRBD1
J: TRBJ1-2
V: TRBV7-9
DNA: TGTGCCAGCAGCTTAGATCAGGGGGGCGGCTACACCTTC
CDR3: CASSLDQGGGYTF

size: few
D: TRBD2
J: TRBJ2-3
V: TRBV6-4
DNA: TGTGCCAGCAGTGACGAGAGTAGCGGGGGGTTGCCGGATACGCAGTATTTT
CDR3: CASSDESSGGLPDTQYF

size: .
D: TRBD1
J: TRBJ1-2
V: TRBV29-1
DNA: TGCAGCGGAGGACAGGAACGCTATGGCTACACCTTC
CDR3: CSGGQERYGYTF

size: .
D: .
J: TRBJ2-3
V: TRBV4-3
DNA: TGCGCCAGCAGCCCCAGACTAGATCCAGATACGCAGTATTTT
CDR3: CASSPRLDPDTQYF

size: .
D: TRBD1
J: TRBJ2-7
V: TRBV7-3
DNA: TGTGCCAGCAGCTTTTACCGGGACAGGGAAACCTACGAGCAGTACTTC
CDR3: CASSFYRDRETYEQYF

size: .
D: TRBD2
J: TRBJ2-5
V: TRBV4-1
DNA: TGCGCCAGCAGCACCGCGGGACTAGTTTCAGAGACCCAGTACTTC
CDR3: CASSTAGLVSETQYF

size: .
D: TRBD1
J: TRBJ2-7
V: TRBV7-2
DNA: TGTGCCAGCAGCGTCGGCAGGGGGCCCCACGAGCAGTACTTC
CDR3: CASSVGRGPHEQYF

size: .
D: .
J: TRBJ1-2
V: TRBV6-5
DNA: TGTGCCAGCAGTTACCTTCCAGCTAACTATGGCTACACCTTC
CDR3: CASSYLPANYGYTF

size: .
D: .
J: TRBJ2-7
V: TRBV2
DNA: TGTGCCAGCAGTGAATCGGGGAACTCCTACGAGCAGTACTTC
CDR3: CASSESGNSYEQYF

size: .
D: TRBD1
J: TRBJ1-5
V: TRBV6-6
DNA: TGTGCCAGCAGCCACGACGACAGGGGCGGCAATCAGCCCCAGCATTTT
CDR3: CASSHDDRGGNQPQHF

size: .
D: TRBD2
J: TRBJ2-2
V: TRBV5-4
DNA: TGTGCCAGCAGCTCCTGGACTAGCGGGGGGCCCGGGGAGCTGTTTTTT
CDR3: CASSSWTSGGPGELFF

size: once
D: TRBD1
J: TRBJ2-4
V: TRBV29-1
DNA: TGCAGCGTAAGACAGGGGGCCTCAGCCAAAAACATTCAGTACTTC
CDR3: CSVRQGASAKNIQYF

size: .
D: TRBD1
J: TRBJ1-6
V: TRBV7-2
DNA: TGTGCCAGCAGCCTTGGGACAGCAAATTCACCCCTCCACTTT
CDR3: CASSLGTANSPLHF

size: .
D: .
J: TRBJ1-5
V: TRBV19
DNA: TGTGCCAGTAGTATAAGGGCGGGTCATACTTCTTTTAATAGCAATCAGCCCCAGCATTTT
CDR3: CASSIRAGHTSFNSNQPQHF

size: .
D: TRBD1
J: TRBJ2-3
V: TRBV6-4
DNA: TGTGCCAGCAGTGTGAACAGGGGGTCAGATACGCAGTATTTT
CDR3: CASSVNRGSDTQYF

size: .
D: TRBD1
J: TRBJ1-2
V: TRBV19
DNA: TGTGCCAGTGGAATCGACAGGGACGACTATGGCTACACCTTC
CDR3: CASGIDRDDYGYTF

size: .
D: .
J: TRBJ2-5
V: TRBV5-6
DNA: TGTGCCAGCAGCTTAGGACTGCCCAAAGGCGTAGAGACCCAGTACTTC
CDR3: CASSLGLPKGVETQYF

size: .
D: .
J: TRBJ1-2
V: TRBV13
DNA: TGTGCCAGCAGCAACCACAGGAGTGGTAACTATGGCTACACCTTC
CDR3: CASSNHRSGNYGYTF

size: .
D: .
J: TRBJ2-7
V: TRBV30
DNA: TGTGCCTGGAGTCCGCGGAGCTCCTACGAGCAGTACTTC
CDR3: CAWSPRSSYEQYF

size: .
D: .
J: TRBJ1-1
V: TRBV7-2
DNA: TGTGCAGCCTCGGGGGGCTTAACTGAAGCTTTCTTT
CDR3: CAASGGLTEAFF

size: .
D: .
J: TRBJ2-1
V: TRBV13
DNA: TGTGCCAGCAGCCGATCGGGCGGGGCCCCGGGGAATGAGCAGTTCTTC
CDR3: CASSRSGGAPGNEQFF

size: .
D: .
J: TRBJ1-5
V: TRBV6-1
DNA: TGTGCCAGCAGTGACAGATTTAGCAATCAGCCCCAGCATTTT
CDR3: CASSDRFSNQPQHF

size: .
D: .
J: TRBJ2-7
V: TRBV19
DNA: TGTGCCAGTAGACAGGCACATGGGTCCTACGAGCAGTACTTC
CDR3: CASRQAHGSYEQYF

size: .
D: TRBD1
J: TRBJ1-1
V: TRBV29-1
DNA: TGCAGCGCCGTCACCGACAGGGTAAACACTGAAGCTTTCTTT
CDR3: CSAVTDRVNTEAFF

size: .
D: TRBD1
J: TRBJ1-4
V: TRBV2
DNA: TGTGCCAGCAGTAAACAGGGGGGTAATGAAAAACTGTTTTTT
CDR3: CASSKQGGNEKLFF

size: .
D: TRBD1
J: TRBJ1-1
V: TRBV18
DNA: TGTGCCAGCTCACCACTTGTAGGACAGGGCGGGCACACTGAAGCTTTCTTT
CDR3: CASSPLVGQGGHTEAFF

size: few
D: TRBD1
J: TRBJ1-2
V: TRBV5-4
DNA: TGTGCCAGCAGGGACAGGGGGCCCTCCTCTTATGGCTACACCTTC
CDR3: CASRDRGPSSYGYTF

size: .
D: .
J: TRBJ1-2
V: TRBV10-3
DNA: TGTGCCATCAGTGATCTAGACAGCTTCTTCTCCAACTATGGCTACACCTTC
CDR3: CAISDLDSFFSNYGYTF

size: .
D: TRBD1
J: TRBJ1-5
V: TRBV6-5
DNA: TGTGCCAGCGGACAGGGAACCAATCAGCCCCAGCATTTT
CDR3: CASGQGTNQPQHF

size: .
D: TRBD2
J: TRBJ2-2
V: TRBV12-5
DNA: TGTGCTAGCGGGGGGACCGGGGAGCTGTTTTTT
CDR3: CASGGTGELFF

size: .
D: TRBD1
J: TRBJ1-5
V: TRBV18
DNA: TGTGCCAGCTCACCTATGGGACAGGGCAGCAATCAGCCCCAGCATTTT
CDR3: CASSPMGQGSNQPQHF

size: .
D: .
J: TRBJ1-3
V: TRBV5-6
DNA: TGTGCCAGCAGCTTTGGACAGGGAAACACCATATATTTT
CDR3: CASSFGQGNTIYF

size: .
D: .
J: TRBJ2-2
V: TRBV6-6
DNA: TGTGCCAGCAGAACTAGCTACACCGGGGAGCTGTTTTTT
CDR3: CASRTSYTGELFF

size: .
D: .
J: TRBJ1-4
V: TRBV6-1
DNA: TGTGCCAGCAGGGGGCTCGCTAATGAAAAACTGTTTTTT
CDR3: CASRGLANEKLFF

size: medium-sized
D: TRBD1
J: TRBJ1-2
V: TRBV7-3
DNA: TGTGCCAGCAGCTTATATCGCAGGGGGAAAGGCTACACCTTC
CDR3: CASSLYRRGKGYTF

size: .
D: TRBD2
J: TRBJ2-7
V: TRBV2
DNA: TGTGCCAGCAGTGAAGCCACTAGCGGTTTATTGGAGTACTTC
CDR3: CASSEATSGLLEYF

size: .
D: .
J: TRBJ2-5
V: TRBV4-2
DNA: TGTGCCAGCAGCAAGACCGCAGGGACTTCACAAGAGACCCAGTACTTC
CDR3: CASSKTAGTSQETQYF

size: once
D: TRBD2
J: TRBJ2-7
V: TRBV11-2
DNA: TGTGCCAGCAGCTTAGTAGCGGGGGGTCGGTTCTCCTACGAGCAGTACTTC
CDR3: CASSLVAGGRFSYEQYF

size: .
D: .
J: TRBJ1-1
V: TRBV6-5
DNA: TGTGCCAGCAGGAGTAGACAGTTCATGAACACTGAAGCTTTCTTT
CDR3: CASRSRQFMNTEAFF

size: .
D: .
J: TRBJ2-1
V: TRBV4-3
DNA: TGCGCCAGCAGCCCCAGGTTAGAATCCTACAATGAGCAGTTCTTC
CDR3: CASSPRLESYNEQFF